Included here is one T cell receptor (beta chain) sequence, with context. This sample was taken from a study of blood T cell repertoires in COVID-19. Background on the study: Acute and convalescent COVID-19 specimens originated in the United States, Italy and Spain. In each case, the material was cDNA or gDNA derived from T cells, B-cell-depleted T cells, or PBMCs.

This CDR3 comprises 13 residues. J was trimmed by 8 bases and V by 3 bases; bases with no gene match: 5. CDR1 and CDR2 (germline): MGHRA, YSYEKL. Authors' data handling: Estimation of nucleated cell counts was performed using reference gene primer amplification. Clones were read by immunoSEQ multiplex PCR, and TCRdb kept only the in-frame ones, dropping some. V and J calls and clone size are given by that table; D and trimming were obtained from the DNA. The table lists 150,000 to 200,000 clones, approximately 86% of them singletons, with roughly 7% in the top ten. This TCR derives from a woman aged 80 or over in a cohort sampled during active or convalescent COVID-19. The source material was peripheral blood. The V and J genes are TRBV4-1 and TRBJ1-2, with 8 nucleotides matching TRBD1. In nucleotides, the CDR3 is TGCGCCAGCAGCCATGACAGGGGTAGCGGCTACACCTTC. It codes for CASSHDRGSGYTF.